What follows are 11 T cell receptor beta chains derived from one specimen sequenced in a study of blood T cell repertoires in COVID-19 (dated by TCRdb to the early 2020s). Library preparation used the immunoSEQ multiplex PCR assay. TCRdb mirrors the immuneACCESS table, restricted to in-frame sequences. Some clones are absent from its copies; in checked studies, under half trace to an unresolved V gene, and the reason for the others is unknown. The sample yields 200,000 or so clones; 85% to 90% were counted once. The ten largest clones add up to 3% to 3.5% of the sample. Sequenced input: PBMCs or T cells enriched from blood (not recorded which). All receptors derive from a woman aged 18-35 years in a cohort exposed to, infected with or recovered from COVID-19 (not recorded which).

This clone was recorded only once. This chain joins TRBV11-3 and TRBJ2-1; 11 bases line up with TRBD1. V shed 5 bases, J shed 8 bases, and the junction held 14 bases outside the gene matches. CDR3 length: 17 amino acids. Looked up from germline, CDR1 is SGHNT and CDR2 is YENEEA. The CDR3 DNA reads as TGTGCCAGCAGCACCGCCTCCGGGACAGGGGGACGTGATGAGCAGTTCTTC. This translates into CASSTASGTGGRDEQFF.

This chain links TRBV7-6 with TRBJ2-3; D is perhaps TRBD1 (6 bases). This CDR3 region has 14 residues. V gave up 5 bases and J gave up 7 bases, with 16 bases separating them. CDR1 is SGHVS, CDR2 FNYEAQ, per germline. CDR3 nucleotides: TGTGCCAGCAGCCTGGGGACCAGGGGAAATACGCAGTATTTT. Protein product: CASSLGTRGNTQYF. The full variable domain, its missing parts supplied by reference TRBV7-6 and TRBJ2-3, is GAGVSQSPRYKVTKRGQDVALRCDPISGHVSLYWYRQALGQGPEFLTYFNYEAQQDKSGLPNDRFSAERPEGSISTLTIQRTEQRDSAMYRCASSLGTRGNTQYFGPGTRLTVL.

This rearrangement joins TRBV7-2 to TRBJ2-2, with a weak D call TRBD2 (5 bases). Germline CDR1 SGHTA, CDR2 FQGNSA. Trimming cost V 0 bases and J 7 bases, with 12 bases left between them. This CDR3 has 15 amino acids. The chain's CDR3 is CASSLATRGNGELFF. In DNA form, the CDR3 reads TGTGCCAGCAGCTTAGCGACCCGGGGTAACGGGGAGCTGTTTTTT.

This chain links TRBV7-3 with TRBJ1-6; the D gene is possibly TRBD1 (6 bases). V lost 5 bases to trimming and J lost 5 bases, with 13 bases between them. Per germline, CDR1 SGHTA and CDR2 FQGTGA. The CDR3 has 15 residues. The CDR3 DNA follows: TGTGCCAGCAGCCCTACAGGGTCCCATAATTCACCCCTCCACTTT. Translating gives CASSPTGSHNSPLHF.

The chain carries TRBV6-6 and TRBJ2-3; a possible D gene is TRBD1 (6 bases). CDR3 length: 17 amino acids. Trimming removed 5 bases from V and 0 bases from J, with 18 bases in between. Per the germline V gene, CDR1 is MNHNY and CDR2 is SVGAGI (reference sequence). Written as DNA, the CDR3 is TGTGCCAGCAGTCCCCCATCAGGGGACATTAGCACAGATACGCAGTATTTT. Protein: CASSPPSGDISTDTQYF.

The rearrangement joins TRBV27 to TRBJ1-1; D is unclear. Germline V CDR1 and CDR2: MNHEY, SMNVEV (reference sequence). This CDR3 spans 13 amino acids. The V end lost 6 bases, the J end lost 0 bases, and 8 bases lay between the germline ends. The CDR3 region is CASSVLMNTEAFF. CDR3 bases: TGTGCCAGCAGCGTCCTTATGAACACTGAAGCTTTCTTT.

In nucleotides, the CDR3 is TGTGCCAGCAGTTTAACTAGCTCCTACGAGCAGTACTTC. It specifies CASSLTSSYEQYF. The chain carries TRBV27 and TRBJ2-7; D may be TRBD2 (5 bases). The germline V gene encodes CDR1 MNHEY and CDR2 SMNVEV (reference sequence). The CDR3 length is 13 residues. Trimming cost V 2 bases and J 0 bases, with 5 bases left between them.

The V gene is TRBV10-3, the J gene TRBJ2-1, with 9 bases aligning to TRBD2. Germline CDR1 ENHRY, CDR2 SYGVKD. The CDR3 extends over 16 amino acids. V shed 3 bases, J shed 4 bases, and the junction held 7 bases outside the gene matches. CDR3 coding DNA: TGTGCCATCAGTGACATTGGCGGGGGGGAATACAATGAGCAGTTCTTC. It yields the protein CAISDIGGGEYNEQFF.

V and J are TRBV18 and TRBJ1-4; D gene uncertain. Germline lookup yields CDR1 KGHSH and CDR2 LQKENI. V shed 3 bases and J shed 6 bases, with 8 bases lying between them. The length of the CDR3 is 13 residues. CDR3 nucleotides: TGTGCCAGCTCACCTGACTTGTATGAAAAACTGTTTTTT. Its translation is CASSPDLYEKLFF.

In the case of this clone: The same CDR3 arises from other DNA sequences in this sample as well. The rearrangement uses TRBV5-1 and TRBJ2-3; 7 bases are shared with TRBD2. V dropped 0 bases and J dropped 1; count of bases not matched to a gene: 2. The CDR3 consists of 15 residues. The germline CDR1 and CDR2 sequences are SGHRS and YFSETQ. CDR3 sequence (DNA): TGCGCCAGCAGCTTGGTTGCGGGAGGCACAGATACGCAGTATTTT. The encoded protein is CASSLVAGGTDTQYF.

The chain has TRBV19 and TRBJ1-2; 7 bases align to TRBD1. The CDR3 spans 17 residues. The J segment lost 0 bases and the V segment lost 2 bases, leaving 9 bases of the junction unmatched. The V gene's germline CDR1 is LNHDA and CDR2 SQIVND (reference sequence). The CDR3: CASSIIQGTASNYGYTF. The CDR3 DNA sequence: TGTGCCAGTAGTATAATCCAAGGGACAGCCTCTAACTATGGCTACACCTTC.